This T cell receptor (beta chain) originates from a study of blood T cell repertoires in COVID-19. Study-wide background: Samples taken during acute and convalescent COVID-19 were collected in the United States, Italy and Spain.

This CDR3 is 19 amino acids long. V was clipped by 1 base and J by 4 bases; unmatched bases: 18. CDR1 is MDHEN, CDR2 SYDVKM, per germline. Original processing notes: For nucleated cells, counts were estimated from reference gene primer amplification. Here immunoSEQ multiplex PCR was the method, and the copy in TCRdb shows in-frame clones only, minus some. V and J calls and clone size are as listed in that table; D and trimming were resolved from the DNA. Of around 230,000 clones listed, about four fifths were seen once; the top ten hold roughly a tenth. The sequenced sample was peripheral blood. The V gene is TRBV28, the J gene TRBJ1-2; TRBD1 matches at 7 bases. This sequence was found in a woman older than 75 with acute or convalescent COVID-19. The chain's CDR3 is CASSLFVDPRTDRSYGYTF. CDR3 DNA sequence: TGTGCCAGCAGTTTATTTGTCGACCCCCGAACGGACAGGTCCTATGGCTACACCTTC.